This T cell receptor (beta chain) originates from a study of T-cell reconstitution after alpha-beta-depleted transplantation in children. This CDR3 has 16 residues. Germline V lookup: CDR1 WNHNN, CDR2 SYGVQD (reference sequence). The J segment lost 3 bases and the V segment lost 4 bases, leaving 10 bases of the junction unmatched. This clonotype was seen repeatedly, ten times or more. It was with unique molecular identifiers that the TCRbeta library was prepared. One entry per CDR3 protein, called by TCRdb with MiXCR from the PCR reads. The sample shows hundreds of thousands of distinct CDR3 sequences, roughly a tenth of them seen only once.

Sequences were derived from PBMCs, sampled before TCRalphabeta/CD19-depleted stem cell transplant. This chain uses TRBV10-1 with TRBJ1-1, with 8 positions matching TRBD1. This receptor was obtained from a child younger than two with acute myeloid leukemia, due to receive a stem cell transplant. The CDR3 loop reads CASSGTGRVMYTEAFF. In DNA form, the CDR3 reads TGCGCCAGCAGTGGGACAGGGAGGGTGATGTACACTGAAGCTTTCTTT.